This T cell receptor (beta chain) was obtained from a study of tumor-infiltrating lymphocytes in primary liver carcinoma. Study background: Samples returned roughly 3.5 to 7.13 million productive TCRbeta reads, a yield that was similar across tissue types. Findings and caveats of the study: Lower overlap was observed for tumor-adjacent and tumor-blood pairs relative to tumor region pairs. Representation across all five tumor regions was limited to only about 7.5-25% of top clones.

For this clonotype: Its target is unknown.

With a constant-region primer, TCR beta cDNA was made from approximately 510 ng of total RNA. Each TCR beta library was derived from three nested multiplex PCR rounds that employed slightly modified ARM-PCR. From the multiplex PCR reads, TCRdb called clonotypes with MiXCR, one entry per CDR3 protein. The repertoire has 20,000 to 25,000 distinct CDR3 sequences, roughly 79% of them found once; the top ten carry approximately 40%. Without any cell sorting, about 20-32 mg of bulk tissue yielded co-extracted RNA and DNA. Sequencing was performed on liver tumor tissue from sampling region 1. This sample's subset: tumor region T1, superior pole. The TCR sequence derives from a woman aged 25 to 39 with primary liver carcinoma and hepatitis B virus infection.

The DNA for the CDR3 is TGTGCCACCAGCGGCACCCCCAAAGAGACCCAGTACTTC. This translates into CATSGTPKETQYF. This chain joins TRBV15 and TRBJ2-5; D unresolved. Germline V gene sequence: CDR1 LNHNV, CDR2 YYDKDF (reference sequence). This CDR3 is 13 amino acids long. V lost 5 bases and J 3 bases, leaving 10 bases between the germline ends.